Sequencing of this T cell receptor beta chain was carried out in a study of blood T cell repertoires in COVID-19. How the authors handled the data: Counts of nucleated cells, estimated from reference gene primer amplification, were obtained. The protocol was immunoSEQ multiplex PCR, while the TCRdb copy is restricted to in-frame clones and leaves out a portion. The DNA was the basis for D and trimming; V, J and clone size are from that table. The repertoire holds some 260,000 clones, with about 88% as singletons. With 7 bases removed from V and 0 bases from J, the gap between germline ends came to 18 bases. Germline CDR1 is MNHEY and CDR2 is SMNVEV (reference sequence). The CDR3 totals 16 residues. Enrolled through a virtual design, the participants were between 18 and 89 years of age and came from some 26 US areas. Self-reported history from a screening survey and questionnaire set each donor's cohort.

Sequencing used PBMCs or T cells enriched from blood (not recorded which). The clonotype comes from a man aged 25 to 40 with acute COVID-19. J is TRBJ1-1 and V is TRBV27, with TRBD1 as a possible D gene (6 bases). The CDR3 DNA is TGTGCCAGCAACGGGGGGGGGCATGCAATGAACACTGAAGCTTTCTTT. As protein: CASNGGGHAMNTEAFF.